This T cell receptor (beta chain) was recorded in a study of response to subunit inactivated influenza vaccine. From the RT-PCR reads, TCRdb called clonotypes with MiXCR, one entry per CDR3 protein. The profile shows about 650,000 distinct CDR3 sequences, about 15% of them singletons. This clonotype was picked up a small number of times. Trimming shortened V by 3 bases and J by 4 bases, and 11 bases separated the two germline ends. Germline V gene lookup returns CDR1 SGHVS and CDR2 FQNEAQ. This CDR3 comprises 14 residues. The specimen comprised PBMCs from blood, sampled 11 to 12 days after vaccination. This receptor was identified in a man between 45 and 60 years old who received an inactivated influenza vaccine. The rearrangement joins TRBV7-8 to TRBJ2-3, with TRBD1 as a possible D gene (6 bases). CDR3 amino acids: CASSFTGFPDTQYF. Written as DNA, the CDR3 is TGTGCCAGCAGCTTCACAGGGTTTCCAGATACGCAGTATTTT.